This T cell receptor beta chain emerged from a study of T cells in Graves' hyperthyroidism and ophthalmopathy. Study background: Peripheral blood draws took place at initial diagnosis, ahead of any treatment.

A few counts support this clonotype. The CDR3 is made up of 14 amino acids. CDR1 is WNHNN, CDR2 SYGVQD, per germline (reference sequence). V shed 3 bases and J shed 1 base, with 10 bases lying between them. Using RNA transcripts as the source, TCR beta CDR3 regions were amplified. TCR CDR3 underwent first-round RT-PCR with the HTBI primer set. TCRdb called the multiplex PCR reads again in MiXCR, with one record for every CDR3 protein. This table holds some 350,000 distinct CDR3 sequences, 12% to 15% found once. This chain joins TRBV10-1 and TRBJ2-7; perhaps TRBD1 as D (6 bases). Sequenced: blood. This clonotype was obtained from a woman aged 55-70 years with Graves' ophthalmopathy. In nucleotides, the CDR3 is TGCGCCAGCAGTGAACAGGACAGATCCTACGAGCAGTACTTC. Its protein product is CASSEQDRSYEQYF.